One sample yielded the 30 T cell receptor beta chains listed below, sequenced in a study of blood T cells in healthy people across ages. Primers used in a second PCR of about 7 to 12 cycles were a sample-barcoded 5' primer and a J-beta primer mix. TCRdb reanalysed the 5' RACE reads using MiXCR and keeps one entry per CDR3 protein. The table records more than 650,000 distinct CDR3 sequences, about 53% of them present only once. The specimen sequenced was blood. The receptor source for this set is an older man in good health.

This clonotype came up a few times. The rearrangement uses TRBV7-3 and TRBJ2-1; D unresolved. The CDR3 has 14 amino acids. The V end lost 5 bases, the J end lost 0 bases, and 8 bases lay between the germline ends. In germline, CDR1 is SGHTA, CDR2 FQGTGA. The CDR3: CASSANPSYNEQFF. For the CDR3, the DNA is TGTGCCAGCAGCGCCAATCCCTCCTACAATGAGCAGTTCTTC.

The chain combines TRBV20-1 with TRBJ2-3; D could derive from TRBD1 or TRBD2 (5 bases each). Germline V CDR1 and CDR2: DFQATT, SNEGSKA (reference sequence). CDR3 size: 16 residues. Deletions cut 5 bases from V and 4 bases from J, with 22 bases between. This CDR3 reads CSAPGRGRKEADTQYF. The CDR3 nucleotides read TGCAGTGCTCCCGGCCGGGGCCGGAAGGAGGCAGATACGCAGTATTTT.

The V gene is TRBV12-3 or TRBV12-4, the J gene TRBJ2-1; D remains ambiguous. This CDR3 is built from 12 residues. Trimming took off 4 bases at V and 7 bases at J, with 8 bases between the two ends. The CDR3 region has the DNA TGTGCCAGCAGTTATGCCTTGAATGAGCAGTTCTTC. Translation gives CASSYALNEQFF.

The chain links TRBV29-1 to TRBJ2-7, with a possible D match to TRBD1 (5 bases). The germline V and J ends were trimmed by 7 bases and 2 bases, with 12 bases remaining between them. The CDR3 covers 12 residues. CDR1 is SQVTM, CDR2 ANQGSEA, per germline. The CDR3 reads CSGAPGPYEQYF. DNA for the CDR3: TGCAGCGGGGCACCAGGGCCCTACGAGCAGTACTTC.

The chain joins TRBV6-5 to TRBJ1-2; 9 bases fit TRBD1. Per germline, CDR1 MNHEY and CDR2 SVGAGI. The CDR3 has 14 residues. Unmatched junction bases numbered 6, after V lost 2 bases and J lost 8 bases. The CDR3 loop is CASSYPWDRAGYTF. The CDR3 DNA reads as TGTGCCAGCAGTTACCCTTGGGACAGGGCGGGCTACACCTTC.

The sample holds a few counts of this clonotype. This chain links TRBV9 with TRBJ2-1; 9 nucleotides line up with TRBD2. The CDR3 consists of 15 residues. Per germline, CDR1 SGDLS and CDR2 YYNGEE. V shed 1 base and J 3 bases; nucleotides not matched to a gene: 2. CDR3 coding DNA: TGTGCCAGCAGCGTAACTAGCGGGTTCTACAATGAGCAGTTCTTC. Translated: CASSVTSGFYNEQFF.

The chain has TRBV3-1 and TRBJ1-5; 7 nucleotides line up with TRBD1. The CDR3 loop spans 14 amino acids. In germline, CDR1 is LGHDT, CDR2 YNNKEL (reference sequence). V shed 1 base, J shed 5 bases, and the junction held 2 bases outside the gene matches. CDR3 bases: TGTGCCAGCAGCCAAGTCCAGGGGGATCAGCCCCAGCATTTT. This codes for CASSQVQGDQPQHF.

The chain uses TRBV5-1 and TRBJ2-5; D is unresolved. CDR1 and CDR2 from the germline V gene are SGHRS and YFSETQ. V was trimmed by 4 bases and J by 2 bases, leaving 9 bases between them. This CDR3 has 13 residues. The CDR3 reads CASSDPPQETQYF. The CDR3, as DNA: TGCGCCAGCAGCGACCCTCCTCAAGAGACCCAGTACTTC.

The genes are TRBV2 and TRBJ2-2; 7 bases align to TRBD2. In germline, CDR1 is SNHLY, CDR2 FYNNEI. Trimming at V came to 6 bases and at J to 6 bases, leaving 7 bases not matched to a gene. This CDR3 is built from 14 residues. In DNA form, the CDR3 reads TGTGCCAGCAGCCCTACTAGCGCGGCCGGGGAGCTGTTTTTT. This sequence encodes CASSPTSAAGELFF.

V is TRBV25-1 and J is TRBJ1-2; D is perhaps TRBD1 (6 bases). Germline V gives CDR1 MGHDK, CDR2 SYGVNS. The CDR3 length is 14 residues. V was trimmed by 0 bases and J by 6 bases, leaving 11 bases between them. The CDR3, as DNA: TGTGCCAGCAGTGAATATAGGACAGACCATGGCTACACCTTC. Encoded protein: CASSEYRTDHGYTF.

CDR3 nucleotide sequence: TGTGCCAGCAGCCCGACTAGCGGGAAGGTGGAGACCCAGTACTTC. Translating it yields CASSPTSGKVETQYF. The rearrangement uses TRBV7-3 and TRBJ2-5; 11 bases match TRBD2. After removal of 5 bases from V and 5 bases from J, the junction contained 7 bases not matched to a gene. The length of the CDR3 is 15 residues. The V gene's germline CDR1 is SGHTA and CDR2 FQGTGA.

This sequence joins TRBV18 and TRBJ1-6; D might be TRBD1 (5 bases). Germline V gives CDR1 KGHSH, CDR2 LQKENI. V was clipped by 3 bases and J by 7 bases, with 13 bases between them. This CDR3 region has 15 residues. The CDR3 nucleotides read TGTGCCAGCTCACCGCGGGACGGATTAAATTCACCCCTCCACTTT. Its protein is CASSPRDGLNSPLHF.

V gene TRBV7-9 combines with J gene TRBJ1-1; no definite D call. The CDR3 is 15 amino acids. CDR1 is SEHNR, CDR2 FQNEAQ, per germline (reference sequence). Trimming removed 4 bases from V and 1 base from J, with 13 bases in between. Here the CDR3 reads CASSWSARGNTEAFF. CDR3 in DNA: TGTGCCAGCAGCTGGAGTGCACGCGGGAACACTGAAGCTTTCTTT.

This rearrangement joins TRBV11-3 to TRBJ2-5; the match to TRBD1 covers 11 bases. With the DNA end fitting TRBJ2-7 better, the J assignment may be wrong. Germline CDR1 is SGHNT and CDR2 is YENEEA. This CDR3 comprises 15 residues. CDR3 sequence reads: CASSLAGTGGSEQYF. CDR3 coding DNA: TGTGCCAGCAGCTTAGCCGGGACAGGGGGATCCGAGCAGTACTTC.

The chain uses TRBV19 and TRBJ2-7; maybe TRBD1 (5 bases). Trimming cost V 4 bases and J 2 bases, with 15 bases left between them. The CDR3 runs to 15 residues. Per germline, CDR1 LNHDA and CDR2 SQIVND (reference sequence). DNA for the CDR3: TGTGCCAGTAGTACTCCCAGCAGGGCGCCCTACGAGCAGTACTTC. Its translation: CASSTPSRAPYEQYF.

The rearrangement uses TRBV29-1 and TRBJ2-5, with D unresolved. Trimming removed 0 bases from V and 5 bases from J, with 7 bases in between. The CDR3 has 12 residues. Germline V gives CDR1 SQVTM, CDR2 ANQGSEA. For the CDR3, the DNA is TGCAGCGTTGAAGATCGAAGCGAGACCCAGTACTTC. Translation: CSVEDRSETQYF.

This clonotype occurred a few times. The chain recombines TRBV5-1 with TRBJ2-7; TRBD1 aligns across 8 bases. The CDR3 sequence is 15 residues long. With 0 bases clipped from V and 5 bases from J, the junction kept 7 bases outside the gene matches. Germline V gene lookup returns CDR1 SGHRS and CDR2 YFSETQ. CDR3 loop: CASSLVRQGRNEQYF. The CDR3 DNA sequence: TGCGCCAGCAGCTTGGTCAGACAGGGGAGGAACGAGCAGTACTTC.

The J gene is TRBJ2-4, the V gene TRBV29-1, with 9 bases that match TRBD1. The J call is in doubt because the DNA end fits TRBJ2-7 better. This CDR3 contains 15 residues. Germline CDR1 is SQVTM and CDR2 is ANQGSEA. The CDR3 DNA reads as TGCAGCGTTGAAGACCGGGACAGGGTAACCTACGAGCAGTACTTC. Its protein product is CSVEDRDRVTYEQYF.

This clonotype was observed a few times. V is TRBV5-1 and J is TRBJ1-4; D is possibly TRBD1 (5 bases). The ends were cut back, 4 bases at V and 7 bases at J, with 20 bases in the middle. CDR1 and CDR2 from the germline V gene are SGHRS and YFSETQ. The CDR3 loop spans 16 amino acids. In DNA, the CDR3 is TGCGCCAGCAGCACGAGAGCCGTTGTACAGGCTGAAAAACTGTTTTTT. This encodes CASSTRAVVQAEKLFF.

This clonotype was counted a few times. One junction end does not reproduce the germline sequence, and a read error may be involved. V gene TRBV20-1 combines with J gene TRBJ2-7; 7 bases fit TRBD2. The CDR3 totals 16 residues. Per the germline V gene, CDR1 is DFQATT and CDR2 is SNEGSKA (reference sequence). The CDR3 region is CSASSVQLANSYEQYF. In DNA form, the CDR3 reads TGCAGTGCTAGTAGTGTGCAACTAGCGAATTCCTACGAACAGTACTTC.

The chain links TRBV20-1 to TRBJ2-5; 8 positions match TRBD1. The ends lost 3 bases at V and 5 bases at J; junction bases unmatched: 8. Looked up from germline, CDR1 is DFQATT and CDR2 is SNEGSKA (reference sequence). The CDR3 spans 14 residues. The CDR3: CSARGTGRWETQYF. Here the CDR3 DNA reads TGCAGTGCTAGGGGGACAGGTCGGTGGGAGACCCAGTACTTC.

This clonotype was counted a few times. The CDR3 DNA reads TGCGCCAGCAGACCTAGCGGCGGGTCCTACGAGCAGTACTTC. Translated, it gives CASRPSGGSYEQYF. This chain joins TRBV5-1 and TRBJ2-7; 7 nucleotides agree with TRBD2. The germline CDR1 and CDR2 sequences are SGHRS and YFSETQ. The trim removed 5 bases at V and 1 base at J, leaving 6 bases unmatched. The CDR3 is made up of 14 amino acids.

The CDR3 sequence is CASGGDTPYEQYF. DNA of the CDR3: TGTGCCAGCGGTGGGGACACTCCCTACGAGCAGTACTTC. This chain uses TRBV25-1 with TRBJ2-4, with D possibly matching TRBD1 (6 bases). Judging by the DNA end, TRBJ2-7 fits better; the J call may be wrong. Germline V gives CDR1 MGHDK, CDR2 SYGVNS. The CDR3 length is 13 residues.

This clonotype was recorded many times. The chain joins TRBV5-1 to TRBJ2-5; D unclear. This CDR3 region has 15 residues. V was trimmed by 4 bases and J by 5 bases, leaving 18 bases between them. Germline loops: CDR1 SGHRS, CDR2 YFSETQ. The CDR3 DNA follows: TGCGCCAGCAGCCCCACCTGGGGATTCGGGGAGACCCAGTACTTC. Its protein is CASSPTWGFGETQYF. The complete variable domain, with remaining parts taken from reference TRBV5-1 and TRBJ2-5, reads KAGVTQTPRYLIKTRGQQVTLSCSPISGHRSVSWYQQTPGQGLQFLFEYFSETQRNKGNFPGRFSGRQFSNSRSEMNVSTLELGDSALYLCASSPTWGFGETQYFGPGTRLLVL.

This clonotype was detected only a few times. CDR3 residues: CSVELFGSSYNEQFF. The CDR3 DNA follows: TGCAGCGTTGAACTATTCGGCAGCTCCTACAATGAGCAGTTCTTC. This sequence joins TRBV29-1 and TRBJ2-1; D is unresolved. V lost 2 bases to trimming and J lost 0 bases, with 11 bases between them. CDR3 length: 15 residues. Germline V gene lookup returns CDR1 SQVTM and CDR2 ANQGSEA.

This chain connects TRBV15 to TRBJ2-7; D may be TRBD2 (6 bases). CDR3 length equals 14 residues. Trimming shortened V by 5 bases and J by 1 base, and 12 bases separated the two germline ends. The germline gives CDR1 LNHNV, CDR2 YYDKDF (reference sequence). CDR3 nucleotide sequence: TGTGCCACCAGCGCCCGGGCGGGATCCTACGAGCAGTACTTC. It yields the protein CATSARAGSYEQYF.

In this sample, this clonotype turned up a few times. The J gene is TRBJ2-7, the V gene TRBV7-9, with D unresolved. Germline V gene sequence: CDR1 SEHNR, CDR2 FQNEAQ (reference sequence). The CDR3 is 14 residues long. Trimming cost V 9 bases and J 0 bases, with 15 bases left between them. The DNA for the CDR3 is TGTGCCAGGTTTCCTGGCGCCAGCTCCTACGAGCAGTACTTC. It encodes CARFPGASSYEQYF.

This clonotype has a single count. V usage is TRBV5-6 and J usage is TRBJ1-2; D possibly corresponds to TRBD1 (6 bases). The germline V and J ends were trimmed by 1 base and 4 bases, with 17 bases remaining between them. The CDR3 contains 16 residues. Germline CDR1 and CDR2: SGHDT and YYEEEE. The CDR3 region has the DNA TGTGCCAGCAGCTTGACCCAGCGGCAGGGGCTCTATGGCTACACCTTC. Amino acids: CASSLTQRQGLYGYTF.

The rearrangement uses TRBV6-5 and TRBJ2-4; TRBD1 matches at 8 bases. The J segment lost 1 base and the V segment lost 5 bases, leaving 7 bases of the junction unmatched. The CDR3 contains 16 residues. Germline V lookup: CDR1 MNHEY, CDR2 SVGAGI. The CDR3 bases are TGTGCCAGCAGTCCCTGGACAGGGATGGCCAAAAACATTCAGTACTTC. This sequence encodes CASSPWTGMAKNIQYF.

The chain combines TRBV10-2 with TRBJ2-3; 9 bases match TRBD2. This CDR3 region has 18 residues. V shed 3 bases, J shed 14 bases, and the junction held 24 bases outside the gene matches. CDR1 and CDR2 from the germline V gene are WSHSY and SAAADI. The CDR3 region is CASSDPKDLAGGMGYAYF. DNA of the CDR3: TGCGCCAGCAGTGACCCTAAGGACCTCGCGGGAGGGATGGGATACGCGTATTTT.